This T cell receptor (beta chain) was sequenced for a study of tumor-infiltrating lymphocytes in oesophageal squamous cell carcinoma. A single record per CDR3 protein comes from TCRdb applying MiXCR to the PCR reads. The table has some 9,900 distinct CDR3 sequences, about three fifths seen once; the top ten hold around a third. This TCR derives from a male donor with esophageal squamous cell carcinoma. Sequenced input: esophageal tumor tissue.

This CDR3 is CASRRGGGNEKLFF. Written as DNA, the CDR3 is TGTGCCAGCAGGCGAGGTGGGGGCAATGAAAAACTGTTTTTT. The chain employs TRBV6-5 and TRBJ1-4; D perhaps matches TRBD1 (6 bases). Trimming removed 6 bases at V and 5 bases at J, with 13 bases between. Germline lookup yields CDR1 MNHEY and CDR2 SVGAGI. The CDR3 covers 14 residues.